This T cell receptor beta chain was sequenced during a study of cytomegalovirus exposure and HLA in healthy donors. On the study more broadly: Tens of millions of unique TCRs, all from HLA-typed donors, were included in an early release of the data.

The CDR3 consists of 13 residues. Deletions cut 1 base from V and 2 bases from J, with 5 bases between. The germline gives CDR1 SGHTA, CDR2 FQGNSA. This PCR relied on a set of 60 Vbeta primers and 13 Jbeta primers. This table comes from immunoSEQ multiplex PCR, and its TCRdb copy is limited to in-frame clones, with some not included. The sample includes over 100,000 clones, almost 70% of them seen just once. The chain couples TRBV7-2 to TRBJ1-2; no definite D call. Sample: PBMCs. This TCR derives from a man younger than 40 in good health and CMV-seropositive. CDR3 in amino acids: CASSLVQNYGYTF. Written as DNA, the CDR3 is TGTGCCAGCAGCTTAGTCCAGAACTATGGCTACACCTTC.